The present T cell receptor (beta chain) was sequenced within a study of cytomegalovirus exposure and HLA in healthy donors. A word on this clone: What it recognizes is unknown.

Findings and limits, study-wide: Accurate prediction of most subjects' HLA-A and HLA-B alleles from TCR beta sequences was reported. Researchers reported in a later analysis that common viral pathogens appeared linked to several top clusters. In a later analysis, CMV-associated beta chains were mostly HLA-associated, it appeared.

CDR3 length: 13 residues. The germline gives CDR1 MNHEY, CDR2 SVGAGI. J was trimmed by 5 bases and V by 6 bases; bases with no gene match: 6. Primers included in the PCR were 60 Vbeta and 13 Jbeta primers. TCRdb's copy holds only in-frame clones and misses some; the assay was immunoSEQ multiplex PCR. The sample lists some 190,000 clones; roughly 76% were seen once. At sampling all donors were nominally healthy, likely with unrecorded immune exposures. The receptor's source is a woman aged 25-40 years in good health and CMV-seropositive. Sequences were obtained from PBMCs. The genes are TRBV6-5 and TRBJ2-5; 7 positions agree with TRBD2. CDR3 in DNA: TGTGCCAGCAGCAGAGCGGGGAGGGAGACCCAGTACTTC. Translation gives CASSRAGRETQYF.